What follows are 8 T cell receptor beta chains derived from one specimen sequenced in a study of shared clonotypes between healthy human individuals (dated by TCRdb to the early 2020s). The library was generated by the immunoSEQ multiplex PCR assay. This is the immuneACCESS table as TCRdb keeps it, with only in-frame sequences that have V and J called. A part of the clones is gone; compared with another copy, unresolved V genes explain less than half, and the rest is unexplained. For this sample there are more than 850,000 clones; around 78% appear just once. Under 0.6% of the sample belongs to the ten largest clones. Material: memory CD4+ T cells from PBMCs. The cell subset or site tag for this specimen amounts to: CD45RA-negative fraction. The receptors stem from a man younger than 35 in good health. Some clones in this sample may be carry-over from other donors' samples.

The sample holds a few counts of this clone. This chain joins TRBV18 and TRBJ2-2; 9 bases are a match to TRBD2. Losses at the gene ends were 6 bases for V and 4 bases for J; bases not matched to a gene: 6. The CDR3 is 15 residues long. Looked up from germline, CDR1 is KGHSH and CDR2 is LQKENI. The CDR3 DNA follows: TGTGCCAGCTCCCTACTAGCGGGCTCCACCGGGGAGCTGTTTTTT. Its translation is CASSLLAGSTGELFF.

The chain is built from TRBV6-1 and TRBJ2-5, with D unresolved. This CDR3 has 14 residues. The germline CDR1 and CDR2 sequences are MNHNS and SASEGT. Trimming stripped 1 base from V and 5 bases from J, with 11 bases between. The CDR3 DNA follows: TGTGCCAGCAGTGAAGGGTCCCTGGGGGAGACCCAGTACTTC. It codes for CASSEGSLGETQYF.

V is TRBV7-8 and J is TRBJ2-3; D remains ambiguous. The CDR3 length is 14 residues. Trimming stripped 1 base from V and 7 bases from J, with 12 bases between. CDR1 and CDR2 from the germline V gene are SGHVS and FQNEAQ. CDR3 sequence reads: CASSLERHSNTQYF. In nucleotides, the CDR3 is TGTGCCAGCAGCTTAGAAAGACACTCTAATACGCAGTATTTT.

To note about this clone: Other nucleotide sequences from this sample produce the same CDR3. The rearrangement uses TRBV18 and TRBJ1-2; D might be TRBD1 (6 bases). CDR1 is KGHSH, CDR2 LQKENI, per germline. This CDR3 is 14 amino acids long. With 3 bases removed from V and 2 bases from J, the gap between germline ends came to 10 bases. The CDR3 nucleotides read TGTGCCAGCTCACCGGGTCAGGGGAACTATGGCTACACCTTC. Residues: CASSPGQGNYGYTF.

V gene TRBV5-4 combines with J gene TRBJ1-1; unclear D gene. CDR1 is SGHNT and CDR2 is YYREEE in the germline V gene (reference sequence). Trimming removed 9 bases at V and 2 bases at J, with 11 bases between. The CDR3 has 12 residues. CDR3 region: CATNGRNTEAFF. The CDR3 DNA follows: TGTGCCACAAACGGTCGCAACACTGAAGCTTTCTTT. Together with reference TRBV5-4 and TRBJ1-1, the CDR3 gives the full variable domain: ETGVTQSPTHLIKTRGQQVTLRCSSQSGHNTVSWYQQALGQGPQFIFQYYREEENGRGNFPPRFSGLQFPNYSSELNVNALELDDSALYLCATNGRNTEAFFGQGTRLTVV.

V and J are TRBV4-2 and TRBJ2-7, with TRBD2 matching 7 bases. V gave up 2 bases and J gave up 3 bases; unmatched junction bases: 13. The germline V gene encodes CDR1 LGHNA and CDR2 YNFKEQ. This CDR3 contains 17 residues. The CDR3 sequence: CASSQRGGSDPIYEQYF. CDR3 nucleotides: TGTGCCAGCAGCCAAAGGGGCGGGAGCGACCCGATCTACGAGCAGTACTTC.

This clone was seen many times. The gene calls are TRBV2 and TRBJ2-7, with D hard to call. The CDR3 totals 12 residues. Deletions cut 4 bases from V and 3 bases from J, with 7 bases between. The V gene's germline CDR1 is SNHLY and CDR2 FYNNEI. The CDR3 protein is CASSAKNYEQYF. The CDR3 nucleotides read TGTGCCAGCAGTGCAAAAAACTACGAGCAGTACTTC. The complete variable domain, with remaining parts taken from reference TRBV2 and TRBJ2-7, reads EPEVTQTPSHQVTQMGQEVILRCVPISNHLYFYWYRQILGQKVEFLVSFYNNEISEKSEIFDDQFSVERPDGSNFTLKIRSTKLEDSAMYFCASSAKNYEQYFGPGTRLTVT.

This chain joins TRBV5-5 and TRBJ1-1; D uncertain. This CDR3 has 16 amino acids. V was shortened by 2 bases and J by 1 base, with 15 bases between the two germline ends. Germline V CDR1 and CDR2: SGHKS, YYEKEE (reference sequence). The CDR3 DNA reads as TGTGCCAGCAGCTTTTTCTTACGCGACGGGAACACTGAAGCTTTCTTT. Its protein product is CASSFFLRDGNTEAFF.